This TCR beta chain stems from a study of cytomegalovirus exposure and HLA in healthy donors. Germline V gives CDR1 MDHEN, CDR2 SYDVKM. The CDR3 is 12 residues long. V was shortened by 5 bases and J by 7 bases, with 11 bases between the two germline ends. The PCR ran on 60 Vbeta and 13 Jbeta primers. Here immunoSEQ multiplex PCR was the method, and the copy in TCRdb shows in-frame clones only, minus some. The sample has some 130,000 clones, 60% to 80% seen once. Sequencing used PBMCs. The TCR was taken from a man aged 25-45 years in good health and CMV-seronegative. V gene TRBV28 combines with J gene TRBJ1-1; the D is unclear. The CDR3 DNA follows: TGTGCCAGCAGTCCGAGGGTTTTTGAAGCTTTCTTT. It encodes CASSPRVFEAFF. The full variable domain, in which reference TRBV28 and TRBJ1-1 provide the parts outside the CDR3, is DVKVTQSSRYLVKRTGEKVFLECVQDMDHENMFWYRQDPGLGLRLIYFSYDVKMKEKGDIPEGYSVSREKKERFSLILESASTNQTSMYLCASSPRVFEAFFGQGTRLTVV.